This T cell receptor (beta chain) was captured by sequencing in a study of identical twins. Points from the study as a whole: Compared with models, monozygotic twins showed more out-of-frame TCR alpha sharing. Cross-sectional statistical analysis was relied on for the conclusions, without the same donors being followed. Partial confounding of zero-insertion analyses by invariant MAIT and iNKT cells was possible.

In regard to this clonotype: Its specificity is not known.

A template switching step contributed a universal primer site, while unique molecular identifiers were present in the cDNA. TCRdb passed the 5' RACE reads through MiXCR, listing each CDR3 protein once. Of fewer than 450,000 distinct CDR3 sequences listed, roughly 9% were seen once; the top ten hold 8% to 10%. V lost 2 bases to trimming and J lost 0 bases, with 7 bases between them. The CDR3 consists of 14 residues. Germline CDR1 and CDR2: MNHEY and SVGAGI. This chain connects TRBV6-5 to TRBJ1-1; possible D gene TRBD1, 5 bases. The receptor was isolated from a woman in her 50s in good health. Sequences were obtained from naive T cells sorted from blood. As DNA, the CDR3 is TGTGCCAGCAGTTACCAGGGTTTGAACACTGAAGCTTTCTTT. Translation gives CASSYQGLNTEAFF.